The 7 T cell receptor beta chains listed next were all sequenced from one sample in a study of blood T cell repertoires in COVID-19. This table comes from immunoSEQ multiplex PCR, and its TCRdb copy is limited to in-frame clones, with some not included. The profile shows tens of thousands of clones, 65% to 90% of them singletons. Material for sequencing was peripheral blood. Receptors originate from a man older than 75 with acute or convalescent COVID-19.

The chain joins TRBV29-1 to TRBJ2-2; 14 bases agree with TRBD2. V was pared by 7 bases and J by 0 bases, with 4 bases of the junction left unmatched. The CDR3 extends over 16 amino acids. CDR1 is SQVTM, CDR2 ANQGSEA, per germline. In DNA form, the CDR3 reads TGCAGCGCGGGGACTAGCGGGAGCCCGAACACCGGGGAGCTGTTTTTT. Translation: CSAGTSGSPNTGELFF.

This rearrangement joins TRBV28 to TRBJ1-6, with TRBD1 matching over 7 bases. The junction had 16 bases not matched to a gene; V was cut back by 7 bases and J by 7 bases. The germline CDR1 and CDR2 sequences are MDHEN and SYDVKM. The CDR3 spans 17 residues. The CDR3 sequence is CASTRVLSGGRNSPLHF. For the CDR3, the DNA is TGTGCCAGCACCCGTGTCCTCTCAGGGGGGCGAAATTCACCCCTCCACTTT. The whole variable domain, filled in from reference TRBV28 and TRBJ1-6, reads DVKVTQSSRYLVKRTGEKVFLECVQDMDHENMFWYRQDPGLGLRLIYFSYDVKMKEKGDIPEGYSVSREKKERFSLILESASTNQTSMYLCASTRVLSGGRNSPLHFGNGTRLTVT.

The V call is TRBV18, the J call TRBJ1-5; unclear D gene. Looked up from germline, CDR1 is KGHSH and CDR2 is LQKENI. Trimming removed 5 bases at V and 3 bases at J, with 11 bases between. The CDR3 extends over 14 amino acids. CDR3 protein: CASSISGFNQPQHF. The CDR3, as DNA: TGTGCCAGCTCAATTTCGGGTTTCAATCAGCCCCAGCATTTT.

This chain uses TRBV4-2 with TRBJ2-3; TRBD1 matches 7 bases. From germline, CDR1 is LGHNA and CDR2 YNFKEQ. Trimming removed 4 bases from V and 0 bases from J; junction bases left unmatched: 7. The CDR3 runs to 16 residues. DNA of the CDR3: TGTGCCAGCAGCCCCCAGGCAGGGGGTAGCACAGATACGCAGTATTTT. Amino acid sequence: CASSPQAGGSTDTQYF.

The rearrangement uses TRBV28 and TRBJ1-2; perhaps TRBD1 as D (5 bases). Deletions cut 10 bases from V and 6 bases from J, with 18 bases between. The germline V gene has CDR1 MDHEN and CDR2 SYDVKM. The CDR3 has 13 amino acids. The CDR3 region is CAIRRDSLDGYTF. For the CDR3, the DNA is TGTGCCATCAGAAGAGACAGCCTAGATGGCTACACCTTC.

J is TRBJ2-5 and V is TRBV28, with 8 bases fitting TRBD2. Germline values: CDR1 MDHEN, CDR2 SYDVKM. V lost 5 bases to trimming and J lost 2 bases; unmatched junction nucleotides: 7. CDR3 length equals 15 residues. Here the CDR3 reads CASSNQRGFQETQYF. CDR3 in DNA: TGTGCCAGCAGTAACCAGCGGGGGTTTCAAGAGACCCAGTACTTC. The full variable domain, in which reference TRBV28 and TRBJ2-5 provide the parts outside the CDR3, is DVKVTQSSRYLVKRTGEKVFLECVQDMDHENMFWYRQDPGLGLRLIYFSYDVKMKEKGDIPEGYSVSREKKERFSLILESASTNQTSMYLCASSNQRGFQETQYFGPGTRLLVL.

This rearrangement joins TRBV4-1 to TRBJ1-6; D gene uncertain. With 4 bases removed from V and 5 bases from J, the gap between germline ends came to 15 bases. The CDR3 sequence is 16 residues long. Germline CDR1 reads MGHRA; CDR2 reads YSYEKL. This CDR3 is CASSLKPQNDNSPLHF. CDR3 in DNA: TGCGCCAGCAGCCTCAAGCCACAGAACGATAATTCACCCCTCCACTTT.